This TCR beta chain was recovered during a study of OX40 agonist ivuxolimab in advanced cancers. As for the study in general: Enrolled patients in dose escalation had cancers that were hepatocellular carcinoma, melanoma, renal cell or head and neck cancer. Three dose-escalation patients had partial responses: one with hepatocellular carcinoma and two with cutaneous melanoma.

A single count supports this clone. Its antigen is currently unknown. Sequencing was performed with immunoSEQ multiplex PCR; in TCRdb, only in-frame clones are kept and a portion is missing. The sample includes tens of thousands of clones, approximately 90% of them seen just once. General study points: Clonal expansion from baseline to week 6 occurred in both CD4+ and CD8+ T cells. In general, CD8+ T cells held more expanded clones than CD4+ did, on average.

The CDR3 consists of 11 residues. Germline V CDR1 and CDR2: SNHLY, FYNNEI. V lost 8 bases, J lost 8 bases, and 10 bases lay in between. The sequencing here drew on CD4+ or CD8+ T cells sorted from blood, taken in a trial of the OX40 agonist ivuxolimab. The J gene is TRBJ2-1, the V gene TRBV2; no firm D call. The clonotype was recovered from an adult with an advanced solid tumor such as melanoma, head and neck, liver or kidney cancer. The CDR3 loop is CASSPGHEQFF. The DNA of the CDR3 is TGTGCCAGCTCCCCGGGTCATGAGCAGTTCTTC.